This TCR beta chain was recorded in a study of cytomegalovirus exposure and HLA in healthy donors (dated by TCRdb to about 2017). With regard to the full study: According to an earlier analysis of a few hundred of the donors, roughly 180 million T cells yielded 90 million to 130 million unique TCR beta sequences and about 300 Gb of sequence data. Approximately 300 gigabases of sequencing data and 80 million or so unique TCR sequences were included in an early release covering under 650 HLA-typed donors. Among the roughly 380 genotyped donors, more than 70% belonged to the genetic ancestry cluster associated with self-reported Caucasian donors. The aim of the study was to test whether cataloging public T cell receptors could identify signatures of past pathogen exposure. The T cell repertoires of under 700 subjects were profiled by immunosequencing and related to cytomegalovirus serostatus. Besides the first cohort of around 700 subjects, a separate validation cohort made up of roughly 120 different subjects was used. To predict cytomegalovirus infection status, the study brought together high-throughput TCR immunosequencing, statistical association of individual TCRs with disease status, and machine learning. A later analysis re-analyzed previously published TCR beta repertoires from several hundred donors and added high-resolution HLA genotyping to study TCR occurrence patterns. In the later analysis, no new phenotypic data were used to find candidate immune exposures; instead, reliance was placed on TCR beta sequences and their occurrence across donors. In an earlier analysis of 587 of the donors, high-throughput TCR beta sequencing was used to judge whether each TCR beta V gene segment behaved as functional or pseudogenic. Donor age, sex, ethnicity and CMV serostatus were compiled alongside the repertoire data. A later genetic analysis took genome-wide SNP genotypes for about three fifths of the roughly 700 donors and used that subset as a discovery cohort. All discovery cohort repertoires had been generated on a single sequencing platform. HLA typing included class I and class II loci at four-digit resolution. The number of typed donors differed by locus: about 620-640 for A, B, C, DRB1 and DQB1; 522 for DQA1; 606 for DPA1; and roughly 470 for DPB1. Because of strong linkage in the cohort, roughly five DR-DQ haplotypes were treated as single units for association and clustering. Among almost 400 genotyped donors of the cohort, an average of around 240,000 unique TCR beta nucleotide sequences were sequenced per donor, roughly 18% of them non-productive.

Overall study results and their limits: A further reported finding was that TCR beta sequences accurately predicted the HLA-A and HLA-B alleles for most subjects in the first cohort. In a later analysis, most CMV-associated TCR beta chains were found to appear HLA-restricted, with HLA associations seemingly driven largely by CMV exposure. The cohort was sequenced for TCR beta chains only, and without alpha or paired-chain data the features that could be detected were limited. Because counts were too low, 15 to 20 rarely observed V segments, including chromosome 9 orphons, were left out of the earlier analysis of over 550 of the donors. Because some donors lacked HLA typing at each locus, the association tests relied only on the typed subset. It was suggested by the authors that the approach could potentially be generalized to other disease states and immunological phenotypes. The study listed 164 TCR beta chains as associated with cytomegalovirus. The only immune exposure information available for the cohort was CMV serostatus. According to a later genetic analysis, donors in an Asian-associated ancestry cluster had fewer N-insertions in productive TCRs than the approximately 710-donor mean. Assigning TCR associations to individual alleles was difficult when HLA alleles, especially DR and DQ, strongly co-occurred. The 87-base-pair reads could not distinguish some IMGT-functional V segments, including TRBV6-2 and TRBV6-3, so those segments were excluded. In a later genetic analysis, a missense DCLRE1C variant was associated with V-gene and J-gene trimming of TCR beta chains, and the association was replicated in an independent cohort. Across donors, most TCR sequences were observed very rarely, whereas some public TCRs were present in many individuals. Correlated functional status among segregating V segments might reflect linkage disequilibrium, but an unknown experimental factor could not be ruled out. The classifier was reported to diagnose cytomegalovirus status with high specificity and sensitivity in both the original cohort and the validation cohort. A later analysis found that HLA-associated TCR beta chains were more clonally expanded and had lower generation probabilities than equally common non-associated chains. Presence/absence analyses assumed roughly uniform sequencing depth across donors, an assumption that may not hold. In a later analysis, the rate of TCR association differed among HLA loci, with DRB1 alleles having the most associated TCRs and HLA-C alleles having the fewest. In an earlier analysis of 450 to 750 of the donors, most TCR beta V segments appeared in productive rearrangements about 87% or about 30% of the time, broadly matching IMGT annotations. A later analysis reported that several top co-occurrence clusters appeared linked to parvovirus B19, influenza, CMV and Epstein-Barr virus. At a false discovery rate of 0.05, a later analysis linked about 17,000 TCR beta sequences to specific HLA alleles. A cluster of highly shared sequence variants was judged likely to be a technical artifact of the sequencing pipeline. Three of the identified cytomegalovirus-associated TCR beta chains were confirmed in vitro to be specific for cytomegalovirus antigens.

Comment on this clone: Which antigen it targets is not known. Per-base quality was not reported, and no clone a single base away is much larger than it.

In total, approximately 690 healthy bone marrow donors made up the cohort. At the time of sampling, all cohort members were nominally healthy, though unrecorded immune exposures were likely present. The donor tested CMV seropositive and was one of the 289 seropositive cohort members. Each donor provided a peripheral blood sample, and peripheral blood mononuclear cells were used for TCR beta sequencing. The Qiagen DNeasy Blood Extraction Kit was used to extract genomic DNA from the blood cell samples. V sheds 3 bases and J sheds 2 bases, leaving 13 bases between their ends. The germline V gene encodes CDR1 MNHEY and CDR2 SMNVEV (reference sequence). The CDR3 covers 15 residues, taking in both the cysteine and the phenylalanine. Here the CDR3 DNA is all that survives: 45 bases in frame from base 1. The library was prepared using the immunoSEQ multiplex PCR assay. For the multiplex PCR, a mixture combining 60 forward primers for TCR Vbeta segments and 13 reverse primers for TCR Jbeta segments was used. Amplification of the CDR3 region of rearranged TCR beta genes was performed with a multiplex PCR assay on genomic DNA. The Illumina HiSeq System was used to sequence the amplified TCR beta libraries as 87-base-pair reads. In the original analysis: Across the 670 or so repertoires, a later analysis counted 78 million or so unique TCR beta chains, roughly 11 million of which were shared by at least two donors. Raw reads were error-corrected and collapsed into unique sequences by a nearest-neighbor algorithm in which closely related sequences were merged to remove PCR and sequencing errors. V, D and J gene segments were assigned by aligning CDR3 sequences to IMGT reference sequences. For a sequence to be retained, a match of at least six nucleotides to both a V gene segment and a J gene segment was required. Rearrangements were classified as productive when the CDR3 lacked stop codons and remained in frame with V and J, and all other rearrangements were classified as non-productive. Following IMGT convention, CDR3 was defined as the stretch from the second conserved V-encoded cysteine up to the conserved J-encoded phenylalanine. The earlier analysis of more than 450 of the donors excluded sequences that lacked an unambiguous match to a single V gene segment. An earlier analysis of about 600 of the donors called V segments functional above 56.7% productive rearrangements and segregating when the between-donor standard deviation exceeded 5%. A statistical classification framework was built for diagnosing cytomegalovirus status from the catalog of TCR beta chain sequences. A later analysis assigned V and J genes by comparing TCR nucleotide sequences with IMGT/GENE-DB human TR gene sequences. A later analysis assigned CDR3 sequences and most-parsimonious VDJ recombination scenarios with the TCRdist pipeline. In a later analysis, each TCR beta chain was defined by its CDR3 amino acid sequence together with its V-gene family, and reads without a unique V-gene family were excluded. To address suspected cross-contamination and a sequencing artifact, a later analysis removed 592 highly shared, low-generation-probability nucleotide sequences. A later analysis calculated a clonal expansion index for each public chain from normalized within-repertoire ranks of inferred template counts. In a later analysis, generation probabilities were computed with a VDJ recombination model fitted to out-of-frame rearrangements, and the resulting probabilities were checked against IGoR. Hypergeometric tests were used in a later analysis to score TCR-TCR, TCR-HLA and TCR-CMV co-occurrence, with a repertoire-size bias correction applied to the TCR pairs. A later analysis estimated false discovery rates by permuting HLA or CMV assignments 20 times. In a later analysis, co-occurring TCRs were grouped using DBSCAN, with TCRdist sequence similarity added in when clustering inside HLA-allele-positive subsets. For co-occurrence clustering, repertoires with fewer than 30,000 or more than 120,000 public chains were excluded, along with roughly 5 repertoires with anomalous nucleotide sharing. Imported from immuneACCESS, the table was reduced by TCRdb to in-frame sequences with V and J called. These copies leave out some clones; in studies compared against another copy, an unresolved V gene accounts for under half, and the cause of the remainder is not known. D and trimming come from the DNA, and the V and J calls and clone size come from that table. Counted in this sample were 150,000 to 200,000 clones; roughly four fifths of them appeared once. The ten top clones hold about 1.9% of the sample.

This sequence uses TRBV27 and TRBJ2-5; TRBD2 is a possible D gene, resting on 6 matching bases. The receptor was derived from a woman between 25 and 40 years old in good health and CMV-seropositive. The sample taken for sequencing was PBMCs. DNA sequence: TGTGCCAGCAGTTTTGGCCGGAGGGCTCAAGAGACCCAGTACTTC. Its translation reads: CASSFGRRAQETQYF.